This T cell receptor beta chain was obtained from a study of blood T cell repertoires in COVID-19. About the research overall: Sources were T cells, B-cell-depleted T cells, or PBMCs; the material itself was cDNA or gDNA.

Germline lookup yields CDR1 KGHSH and CDR2 LQKENI. After removal of 5 bases from V and 2 bases from J, the junction contained 14 bases not matched to a gene. The CDR3 runs to 17 residues. Remarks on this clone: This may be a read error: a much more frequent sequence differs by one nucleotide. This specimen includes other DNA sequences encoding the same CDR3.

As originally analysed: Estimation of nucleated cell counts was performed using reference gene primer amplification. Here immunoSEQ multiplex PCR was the method, and the copy in TCRdb shows in-frame clones only, minus some. From that table come the V and J calls and clone size; the DNA was used to work out D and trimming. The sample has 350,000 to 450,000 clones, more than 80% seen once; the top ten hold around 1.2%. The sequence was collected from a middle-aged man with acute or convalescent COVID-19. The rearrangement links TRBV18 to TRBJ1-2; 7 bases fit TRBD1. Sequencing was performed on peripheral blood. The CDR3 DNA follows: TGTGCCAGCTCATCCTATACTCCAGGACAGGAAAACTATGGCTACACCTTC. It translates to CASSSYTPGQENYGYTF. Full variable domain (missing parts from reference TRBV18 and TRBJ1-2): NAGVMQNPRHLVRRRGQEARLRCSPMKGHSHVYWYRQLPEEGLKFMVYLQKENIIDESGMPKERFSAEFPKEGPSILRIQQVVRGDSAAYFCASSSYTPGQENYGYTFGSGTRLTVV.